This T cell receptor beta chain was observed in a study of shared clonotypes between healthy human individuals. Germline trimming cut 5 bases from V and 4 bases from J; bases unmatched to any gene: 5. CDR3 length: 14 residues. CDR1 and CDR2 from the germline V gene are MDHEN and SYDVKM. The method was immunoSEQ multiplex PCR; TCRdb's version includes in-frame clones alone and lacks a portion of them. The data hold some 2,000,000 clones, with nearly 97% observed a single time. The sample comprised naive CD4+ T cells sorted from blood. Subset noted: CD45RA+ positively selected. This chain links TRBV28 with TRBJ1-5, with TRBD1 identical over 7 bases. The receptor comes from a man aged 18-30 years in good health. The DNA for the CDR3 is TGTGCCAGCAGTCCCGCAGGGGGAAATCAGCCCCAGCATTTT. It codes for CASSPAGGNQPQHF. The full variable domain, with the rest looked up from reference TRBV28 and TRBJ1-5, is DVKVTQSSRYLVKRTGEKVFLECVQDMDHENMFWYRQDPGLGLRLIYFSYDVKMKEKGDIPEGYSVSREKKERFSLILESASTNQTSMYLCASSPAGGNQPQHFGDGTRLSIL.